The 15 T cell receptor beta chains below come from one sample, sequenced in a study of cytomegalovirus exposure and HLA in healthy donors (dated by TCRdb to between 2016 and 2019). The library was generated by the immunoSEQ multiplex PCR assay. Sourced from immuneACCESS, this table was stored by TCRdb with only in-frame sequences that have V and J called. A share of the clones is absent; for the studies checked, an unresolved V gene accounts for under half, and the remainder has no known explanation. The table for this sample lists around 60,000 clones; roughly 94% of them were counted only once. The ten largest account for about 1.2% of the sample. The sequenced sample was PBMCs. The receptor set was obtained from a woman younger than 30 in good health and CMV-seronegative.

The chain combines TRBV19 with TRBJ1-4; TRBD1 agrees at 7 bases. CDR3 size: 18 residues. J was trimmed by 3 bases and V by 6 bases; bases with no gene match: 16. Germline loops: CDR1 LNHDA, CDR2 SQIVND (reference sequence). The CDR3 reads CASRTRPGQKFSNEKLFF. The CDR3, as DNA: TGTGCCAGTAGGACAAGACCGGGACAGAAATTCTCTAATGAAAAACTGTTTTTT.

CDR3 sequence: CASSQDPGDRNTEAFF. The CDR3 coding sequence is TGCGCCAGCAGCCAAGATCCAGGGGACAGGAACACTGAAGCTTTCTTT. The gene calls are TRBV4-3 and TRBJ1-1, with 7 positions matching TRBD1. J lost 1 base, V lost 0 bases, and 5 bases had no gene match. Germline loops: CDR1 LGHNA, CDR2 YSLEER. The CDR3 has 16 residues.

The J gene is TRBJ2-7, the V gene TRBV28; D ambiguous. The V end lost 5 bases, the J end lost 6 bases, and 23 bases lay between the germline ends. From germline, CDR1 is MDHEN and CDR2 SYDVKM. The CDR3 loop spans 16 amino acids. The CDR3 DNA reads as TGTGCCAGCAGTCACGGTGAAACCTCCGCCCCTCGCGAGCAGTACTTC. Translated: CASSHGETSAPREQYF.

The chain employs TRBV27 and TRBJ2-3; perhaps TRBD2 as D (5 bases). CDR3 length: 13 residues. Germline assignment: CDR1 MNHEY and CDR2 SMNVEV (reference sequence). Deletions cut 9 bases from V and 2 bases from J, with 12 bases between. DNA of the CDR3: TGTGCCAGTGGTCTAGCCCCCACAGATACGCAGTATTTT. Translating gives CASGLAPTDTQYF.

The CDR3 loop is CSVRGQENNEQFF. DNA of the CDR3: TGCAGCGTTAGGGGACAGGAGAACAATGAGCAGTTCTTC. The rearrangement joins TRBV29-1 to TRBJ2-1; 8 bases map to TRBD1. Unmatched junction bases numbered 5, after V lost 5 bases and J lost 5 bases. The CDR3 sequence is 13 residues long. In germline, CDR1 is SQVTM, CDR2 ANQGSEA.

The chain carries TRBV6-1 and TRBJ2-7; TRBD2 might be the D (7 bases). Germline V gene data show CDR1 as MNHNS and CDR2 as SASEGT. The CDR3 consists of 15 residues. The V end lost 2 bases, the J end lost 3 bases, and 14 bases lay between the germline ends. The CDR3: CASSELAGARYEQYF. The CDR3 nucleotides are TGTGCCAGCAGTGAACTGGCGGGGGCCCGCTACGAGCAGTACTTC.

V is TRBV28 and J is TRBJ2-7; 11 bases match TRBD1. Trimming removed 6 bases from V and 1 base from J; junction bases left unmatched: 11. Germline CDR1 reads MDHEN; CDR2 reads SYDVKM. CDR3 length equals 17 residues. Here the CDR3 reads CASRLRTGGAGSYEQYF. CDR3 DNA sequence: TGTGCCAGCAGACTAAGGACAGGGGGCGCAGGATCCTACGAGCAGTACTTC.

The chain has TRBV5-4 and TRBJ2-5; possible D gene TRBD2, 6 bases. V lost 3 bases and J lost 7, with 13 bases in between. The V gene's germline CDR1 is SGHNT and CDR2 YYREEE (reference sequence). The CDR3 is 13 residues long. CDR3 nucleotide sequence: TGTGCCAGCAGCTCCTGGAGGGAAGGGACCCAGTACTTC. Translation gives CASSSWREGTQYF.

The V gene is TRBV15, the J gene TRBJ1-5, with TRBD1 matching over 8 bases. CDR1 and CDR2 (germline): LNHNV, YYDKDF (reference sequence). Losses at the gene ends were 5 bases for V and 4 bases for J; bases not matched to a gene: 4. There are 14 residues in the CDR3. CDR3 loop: CATSVGQGNQPQHF. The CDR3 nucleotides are TGTGCCACCAGCGTCGGACAGGGAAATCAGCCCCAGCATTTT. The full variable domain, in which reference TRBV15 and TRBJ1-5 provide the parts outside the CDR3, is DAMVIQNPRYQVTQFGKPVTLSCSQTLNHNVMYWYQQKSSQAPKLLFHYYDKDFNNEADTPDNFQSRRPNTSFCFLDIRSPGLGDTAMYLCATSVGQGNQPQHFGDGTRLSIL.

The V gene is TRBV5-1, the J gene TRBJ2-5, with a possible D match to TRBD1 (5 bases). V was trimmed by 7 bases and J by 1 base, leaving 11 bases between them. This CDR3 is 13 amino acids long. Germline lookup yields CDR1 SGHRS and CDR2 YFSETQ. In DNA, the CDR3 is TGCGCCAGCCGTGAAGGGGTCCAAGAGACCCAGTACTTC. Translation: CASREGVQETQYF.

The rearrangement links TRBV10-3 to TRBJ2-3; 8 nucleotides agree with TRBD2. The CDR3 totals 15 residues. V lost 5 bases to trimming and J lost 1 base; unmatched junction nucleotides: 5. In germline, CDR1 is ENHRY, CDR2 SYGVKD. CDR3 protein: CAISPRGEGTDTQYF. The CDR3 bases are TGTGCCATCAGTCCGCGGGGGGAGGGCACAGATACGCAGTATTTT.

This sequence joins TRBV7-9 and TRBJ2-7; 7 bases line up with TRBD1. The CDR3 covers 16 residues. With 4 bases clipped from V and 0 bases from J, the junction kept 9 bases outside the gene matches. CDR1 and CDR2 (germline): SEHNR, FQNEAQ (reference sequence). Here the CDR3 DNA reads TGTGCCAGCAGCTCCAGGGACAGTTGGGGCTCCTACGAGCAGTACTTC. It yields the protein CASSSRDSWGSYEQYF.

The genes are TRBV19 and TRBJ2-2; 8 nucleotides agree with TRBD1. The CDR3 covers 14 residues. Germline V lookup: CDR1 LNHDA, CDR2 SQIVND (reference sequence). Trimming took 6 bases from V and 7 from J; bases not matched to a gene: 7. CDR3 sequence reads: CASSWTGTGGELFF. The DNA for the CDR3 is TGTGCCAGTAGCTGGACAGGGACGGGCGGGGAGCTGTTTTTT. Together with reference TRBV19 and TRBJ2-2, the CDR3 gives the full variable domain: DGGITQSPKYLFRKEGQNVTLSCEQNLNHDAMYWYRQDPGQGLRLIYYSQIVNDFQKGDIAEGYSVSREKKESFPLTVTSAQKNPTAFYLCASSWTGTGGELFFGEGSRLTVL.

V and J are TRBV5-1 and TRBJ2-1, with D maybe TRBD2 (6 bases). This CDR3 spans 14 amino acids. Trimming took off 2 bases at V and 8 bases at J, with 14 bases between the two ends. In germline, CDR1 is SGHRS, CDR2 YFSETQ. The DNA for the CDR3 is TGCGCCAGCAGCTTTTGGAGGGGAATCGATGAGCAGTTCTTC. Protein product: CASSFWRGIDEQFF.

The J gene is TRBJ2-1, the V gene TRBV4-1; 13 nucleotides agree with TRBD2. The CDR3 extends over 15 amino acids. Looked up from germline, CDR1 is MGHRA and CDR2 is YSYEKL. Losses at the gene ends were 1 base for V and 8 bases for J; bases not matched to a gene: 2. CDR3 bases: TGCGCCAGCAGCCAAGGGACTAGCGGGGGTTATGAGCAGTTCTTC. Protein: CASSQGTSGGYEQFF.